This entry describes one TCR beta chain. Frequency alone marks this clone as medium-sized (0.01 to 0.1%); no count is stored. The clone's antigen remains unknown. These data originate in a study of synovial regulatory T cells in juvenile arthritis (dated by TCRdb to 2013 to 2016). As for the study more broadly: Among sequenced patients, a few were therapy-naive, one received methotrexate plus infliximab, 5 to 7 received methotrexate, and one had no treatment information. TCRbeta CDR3 repertoires of blood iaTreg cells, other blood Treg cells and synovial fluid Treg cells from matched patient samples were compared in the study. Effector T cell subsets were also sequenced in the study cohort for comparisons, but only blood and synovial fluid Treg cells are covered by the Treg dataset alone. Treg and Teff subsets from ten or so JIA patients with active disease were included in the TCR repertoire comparisons. Results and caveats for the whole study, not just this receptor: Across patients, iaTreg TCR repertoires were largely private, and these iaTreg repertoires partially overlapped with synovial Teff and blood CPL repertoires. Synovial Treg cells shared more CDR3 sequences with iaTreg cells than with other blood Treg cells; Chao-Jaccard similarity confirmed closer relation.

Counted from cysteine to phenylalanine, this CDR3 has 13 amino acids. The protein alone is recorded here. In the germline V gene, CDR1 corresponds to SGHRS and CDR2 to YFSETQ. The method was the immunoSEQ multiplex PCR assay. TCRbeta CDR3 sequencing was carried out by Adaptive Biotechnologies. In the source study's methods: Repertoire similarity was assessed with the Chao-modified Jaccard index and with the median clonotype overlap from 200 random subsamples of equal sample size. Similarity analyses used either productive nucleotide sequences or in silico-translated amino acid sequences. To compare repertoires, the researchers applied hierarchical clustering with single linkage as well as t-SNE, based on Chao-modified Jaccard distances. Repertoire diversity was quantified with the Renyi index, after sample size normalisation, across a range of alpha values. This immuneACCESS table, as held by TCRdb, lists in-frame sequences with V and J called but not all clones. Of the missing ones, under half trace to an unresolved V gene in checked studies; the others have no known cause. The DNA gave D and trimming, while V, J and clone size come from that table. The sample's clone listing holds a few thousand clones. The biggest ten clones account for just over 20% of the sample.

The synovial samples consisted of synovial fluid collected together with matched peripheral blood from each patient with active arthritis. The donors for the TCR repertoire analysis were approximately 11 juvenile idiopathic arthritis patients with active disease who had not reached inactive disease, of whom 3 were polyarticular and 8 were oligoarticular. A median age of approximately 10 years (range 2.4-22.9) and a median disease duration of approximately seven years (range 0.2-19.1) were recorded for the TCR-sequenced patients. FOXP3 TSDR demethylation comparable to that of blood and healthy-donor Treg cells was observed in synovial Treg cells, supporting bona fide regulatory lineage commitment. Samples for TCR repertoire analysis came from two centres in Italy.

Here the chain combines TRBV5-1 and TRBJ1-4. The source material was Treg cells from the synovium. The TCR originated in a donor aged 2-30 years with juvenile idiopathic arthritis. For the CDR3, the sequence is CASSLTNDEKLFF.